Listed below are T cell receptor beta chains from one sample, sequenced in a study of cytomegalovirus exposure and HLA in healthy donors. Sequenced by immunoSEQ multiplex PCR; TCRdb stores in-frame clones only, minus some. Here the sample spans approximately 97,000 clones, roughly 79% being singletons. What was sequenced was PBMCs. These receptor sequences come from a woman between 70 and 85 years old in good health and CMV-seropositive. Each CDR3 is given with its conserved first and last residue. D genes are given only for firm matches. Clone size is stated in some rows and not others, as once, few, many or a class when expanded.

d_call j_call cdr3_length clone_size v_call cdr3_aa cdr3_nt
NA TRBJ1-1 12 NA TRBV2 CASNPGNTEAFF TGTGCCAGCAATCCGGGAAACACTGAAGCTTTCTTT
NA TRBJ2-3 13 few TRBV5-1 CASSLGGPDTQYF TGCGCCAGCAGCTTGGGCGGGCCAGATACGCAGTATTTT
NA TRBJ2-7 11 NA TRBV11-2 CASSQHYEQYF TGTGCCAGCAGCCAACACTACGAGCAGTACTTC
TRBD1 TRBJ1-2 14 few TRBV9 CASSVGDRGDGYTF TGTGCCAGCAGCGTAGGTGACAGGGGGGATGGCTACACCTTC
TRBD2 TRBJ2-3 14 NA TRBV30 CAWKPSGRTDTQYF TGTGCCTGGAAACCTAGCGGGAGGACAGATACGCAGTATTTT
TRBD1 TRBJ1-2 14 NA TRBV5-4 CASTEPGQGIGYTF TGTGCCAGCACCGAACCTGGACAGGGGATAGGCTACACCTTC
NA TRBJ2-7 17 NA TRBV21-1 CASSTPGLPKSLYEQYF TGTGCCAGCAGCACCCCGGGACTTCCAAAAAGCTTATACGAGCAGTACTTC
TRBD2 TRBJ2-2 17 NA TRBV4-3 CASSQPGLAGLVGELFF TGCGCCAGCAGCCAGCCCGGACTAGCGGGATTAGTCGGGGAGCTGTTTTTT
TRBD1 TRBJ2-7 12 NA TRBV2 CASNGQGPEQYF TGTGCCAGCAACGGACAGGGTCCGGAGCAGTACTTC
NA TRBJ2-2 14 NA TRBV7-2 CASSLVQGPGELFF TGTGCCAGCAGCTTAGTCCAGGGCCCCGGGGAGCTGTTTTTT
TRBD1 TRBJ1-5 13 few TRBV29-1 CSVVDREGQPQHF TGCAGCGTTGTAGACAGGGAAGGTCAGCCCCAGCATTTT
TRBD2 TRBJ2-7 15 NA TRBV7-2 CASTRLAGFSYEQYF TGTGCCAGCACCCGACTAGCGGGCTTCTCCTACGAGCAGTACTTC
NA TRBJ1-2 14 NA TRBV16 CASSQSTARYGYTF TGTGCCAGCAGCCAATCGACCGCTAGGTATGGCTACACCTTC
NA TRBJ1-1 14 NA TRBV5-1 CASSLEGVGTEAFF TGCGCCAGCAGCTTGGAGGGGGTAGGCACTGAAGCTTTCTTT
NA TRBJ1-1 11 NA TRBV20-1 CSARDRGEAFF TGCAGTGCTAGAGATCGGGGAGAAGCTTTCTTT
NA TRBJ1-1 13 NA TRBV28 CASKTERNTEAFF TGTGCCAGCAAGACGGAGAGGAACACTGAAGCTTTCTTT
NA TRBJ1-6 15 NA TRBV5-1 CASSDGGGGRSPLHF TGCGCCAGCAGCGACGGAGGGGGAGGGAGGTCACCCCTCCACTTT
TRBD1 TRBJ1-2 13 NA TRBV9 CASSVPGQGGYTF TGTGCCAGCAGCGTGCCGGGACAGGGGGGCTACACCTTC
TRBD2 TRBJ2-7 14 NA TRBV28 CASSLSGGAYEQYF TGTGCCAGCAGTTTATCGGGGGGTGCCTACGAGCAGTACTTC
TRBD2 TRBJ2-3 16 NA TRBV4-3 CASSQGLAGVADTQYF TGCGCCAGCAGCCAAGGGCTAGCGGGAGTTGCAGATACGCAGTATTTT
NA TRBJ1-2 14 NA TRBV28 CASRQLQGGYGYTF TGTGCCAGCAGACAACTTCAGGGTGGCTATGGCTACACCTTC
NA TRBJ2-3 15 NA TRBV4-1 CASRGGGAGTDTQYF TGCGCCAGCAGGGGAGGGGGAGCCGGCACAGATACGCAGTATTTT
NA TRBJ2-1 14 NA TRBV28 CASSLGGRIYEQFF TGTGCCAGCAGTTTAGGTGGGAGAATCTATGAGCAGTTCTTC
TRBD1 TRBJ2-3 14 NA TRBV5-5 CASSSGQGGDTQYF TGTGCCAGCAGCTCAGGACAGGGAGGAGATACGCAGTATTTT
NA TRBJ2-5 15 NA TRBV7-6 CASSLAGVPQETQYF TGTGCCAGCAGCTTAGCGGGAGTTCCCCAAGAGACCCAGTACTTC
TRBD2 TRBJ2-2 15 NA TRBV5-6 CASSRLAANTGELFF TGTGCCAGCAGCAGACTAGCGGCCAACACCGGGGAGCTGTTTTTT
TRBD2 TRBJ2-7 15 NA TRBV7-2 CASSRTSGSSYEQYF TGTGCCAGCAGCCGTACTAGCGGGAGCTCCTACGAGCAGTACTTC
NA TRBJ2-1 16 NA TRBV14 CASSQSGRRSYNEQFF TGTGCCAGCAGCCAAAGTGGGCGGAGGTCCTACAATGAGCAGTTCTTC
TRBD1 TRBJ2-7 15 NA TRBV15 CATSRARTGSYEQYF TGTGCCACCAGCAGAGCCCGGACAGGGAGCTACGAGCAGTACTTC
TRBD1 TRBJ2-3 16 NA TRBV10-1 CASTATGTGSTDTQYF TGCGCCAGCACCGCTACCGGGACAGGGAGCACAGATACGCAGTATTTT
TRBD1 TRBJ2-2 15 NA TRBV5-6 CASRLRGTGAGELFF TGTGCCAGCAGACTAAGGGGGACAGGGGCCGGGGAGCTGTTTTTT
TRBD2 TRBJ2-1 15 NA TRBV30 CAWTVGLAGDNEQFF TGTGCCTGGACCGTAGGACTAGCGGGAGACAATGAGCAGTTCTTC
TRBD2 TRBJ2-1 14 NA TRBV19 CASSGVAGGNEQFF TGTGCCAGTAGTGGGGTAGCGGGGGGGAATGAGCAGTTCTTC
NA TRBJ2-1 11 NA TRBV6-1 CASRSTGEQFF TGTGCCAGCAGATCGACTGGCGAGCAGTTCTTC
NA TRBJ2-3 14 NA TRBV30 CAWNLGGLTDTQYF TGTGCCTGGAATCTCGGAGGGCTCACAGATACGCAGTATTTT
NA TRBJ1-2 12 NA TRBV28 CAITGLRRGYTF TGTGCCATCACAGGGTTGAGACGGGGCTACACCTTC
NA TRBJ2-5 11 NA TRBV5-6 CASSLAGPQYF TGTGCCAGCAGCTTGGCAGGGCCTCAGTACTTC
NA TRBJ2-1 13 NA TRBV5-4 CASSVVSVNEQFF TGTGCCAGCAGCGTGGTTAGCGTCAATGAGCAGTTCTTC
TRBD2 TRBJ2-2 12 NA TRBV7-3 CASSLREGQLFF TGTGCCAGCAGCTTAAGGGAGGGGCAGCTGTTTTTT
NA TRBJ1-1 17 NA TRBV28 CASSSPQPAGLNTEAFF TGTGCCAGCAGTTCCCCACAGCCAGCGGGGCTGAACACTGAAGCTTTCTTT
TRBD2 TRBJ2-1 15 NA TRBV7-6 CASSLGTSGRDEQFF TGTGCCAGCAGCTTAGGGACTAGCGGGAGGGATGAGCAGTTCTTC
TRBD1 TRBJ2-7 15 NA TRBV7-8 CASSWRTGTSYEQYF TGTGCCAGCAGCTGGAGGACAGGGACCTCCTACGAGCAGTACTTC
NA TRBJ2-7 13 NA TRBV10-1 CASSRLIGYEQYF TGCGCCAGCAGTAGACTGATTGGTTACGAGCAGTACTTC
NA TRBJ2-2 15 NA TRBV4-2 CASSQATGSGGELFF TGTGCCAGCAGCCAAGCAACCGGGAGCGGCGGGGAGCTGTTTTTT
TRBD1 TRBJ1-2 13 NA TRBV29-1 CSAGQGVGYGYTF TGCAGCGCCGGACAGGGGGTTGGGTATGGCTACACCTTC
NA TRBJ2-5 14 NA TRBV19 CASSSRLAWETQYF TGTGCCAGTAGTTCCAGGCTAGCCTGGGAGACCCAGTACTTC
NA TRBJ2-7 15 NA TRBV4-1 CASSPTGSLSGEQYF TGCGCCAGCAGCCCCACAGGGAGTTTATCGGGCGAGCAGTACTTC
TRBD2 TRBJ2-1 15 once TRBV6-5 CASRTAGISYNEQLF TGTGCCAGCAGGACAGCGGGAATCTCCTACAATGAGCAGCTCTTC
NA TRBJ1-1 13 NA TRBV4-3 CASSQDPGTEAFF TGCGCCAGCAGCCAAGACCCGGGTACTGAAGCTTTCTTT
TRBD1 TRBJ1-2 14 NA TRBV5-4 CASSPEQGGYGYTF TGTGCCAGCAGCCCGGAACAGGGGGGCTATGGCTACACCTTC
TRBD2 TRBJ2-7 13 NA TRBV11-2 CASSGRGGYEQYF TGTGCCAGCTCAGGGAGGGGTGGCTACGAGCAGTACTTC
NA TRBJ1-1 13 once TRBV18 CASSQQGNTEAFF TGTGCCAGCTCACAACAGGGGAACACTGAAGCTTTCTTT